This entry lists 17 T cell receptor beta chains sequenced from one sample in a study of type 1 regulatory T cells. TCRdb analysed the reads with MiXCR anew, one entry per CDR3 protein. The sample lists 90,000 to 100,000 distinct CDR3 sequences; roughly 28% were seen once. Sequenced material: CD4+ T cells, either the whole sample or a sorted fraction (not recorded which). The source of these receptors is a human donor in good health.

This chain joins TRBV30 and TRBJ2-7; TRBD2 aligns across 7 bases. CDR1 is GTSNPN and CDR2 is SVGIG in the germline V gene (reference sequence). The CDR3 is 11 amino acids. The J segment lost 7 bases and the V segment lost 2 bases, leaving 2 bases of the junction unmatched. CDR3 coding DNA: TGTGCCTGGAGTTCCGGGGGGGAGCAGTACTTC. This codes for CAWSSGGEQYF.

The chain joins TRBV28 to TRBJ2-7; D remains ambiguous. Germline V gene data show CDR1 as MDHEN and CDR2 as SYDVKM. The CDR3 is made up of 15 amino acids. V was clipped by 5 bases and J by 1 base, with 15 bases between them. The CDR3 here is CASSLPVFVSYEQYF. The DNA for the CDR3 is TGTGCCAGCAGTCTTCCTGTCTTCGTTTCCTACGAGCAGTACTTC.

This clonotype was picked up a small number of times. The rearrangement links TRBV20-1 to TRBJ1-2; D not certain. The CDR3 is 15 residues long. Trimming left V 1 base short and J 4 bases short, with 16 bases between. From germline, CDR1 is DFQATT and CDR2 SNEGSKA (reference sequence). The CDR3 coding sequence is TGCAGTGCTAGAGTGTTGGGATCCCGCTTCTATGGCTACACCTTC. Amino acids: CSARVLGSRFYGYTF.

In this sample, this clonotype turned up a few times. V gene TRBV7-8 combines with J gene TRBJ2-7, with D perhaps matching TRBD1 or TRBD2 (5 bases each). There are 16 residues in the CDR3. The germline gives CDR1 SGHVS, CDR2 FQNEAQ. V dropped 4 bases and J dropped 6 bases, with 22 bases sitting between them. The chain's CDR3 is CASSSRRVGPGLEQYF. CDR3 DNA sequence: TGTGCCAGCAGCTCCCGACGTGTAGGTCCGGGGCTCGAGCAGTACTTC.

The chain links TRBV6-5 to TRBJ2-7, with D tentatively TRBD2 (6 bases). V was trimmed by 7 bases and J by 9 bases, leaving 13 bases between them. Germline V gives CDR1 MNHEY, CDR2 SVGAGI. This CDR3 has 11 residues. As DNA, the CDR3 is TGTGCCAGCAACGGGGGTAAAGCGCAGTACTTC. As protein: CASNGGKAQYF.

The CDR3 DNA is TGCAGTGCTAGAGGGTCGCCGACTAGCGAGCAGTACTTC. Translation: CSARGSPTSEQYF. The chain uses TRBV20-1 and TRBJ2-7; possibly TRBD2 for D (6 bases). The CDR3 extends over 13 amino acids. Germline V gives CDR1 DFQATT, CDR2 SNEGSKA (reference sequence). V was shortened by 1 base and J by 6 bases, with 13 bases between the two germline ends.

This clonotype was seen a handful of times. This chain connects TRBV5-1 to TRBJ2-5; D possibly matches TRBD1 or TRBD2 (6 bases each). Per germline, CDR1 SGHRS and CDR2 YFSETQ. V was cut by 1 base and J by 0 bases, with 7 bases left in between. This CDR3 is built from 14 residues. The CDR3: CASSLRGDQETQYF. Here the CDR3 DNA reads TGCGCCAGCAGCTTGAGGGGGGACCAAGAGACCCAGTACTTC.

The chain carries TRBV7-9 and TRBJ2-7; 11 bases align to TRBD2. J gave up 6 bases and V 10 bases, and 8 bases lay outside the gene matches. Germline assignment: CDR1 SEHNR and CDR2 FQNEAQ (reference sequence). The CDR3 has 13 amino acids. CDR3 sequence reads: CATRLAGGPEQYF. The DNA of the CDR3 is TGTGCCACCCGGCTAGCGGGAGGACCCGAGCAGTACTTC.

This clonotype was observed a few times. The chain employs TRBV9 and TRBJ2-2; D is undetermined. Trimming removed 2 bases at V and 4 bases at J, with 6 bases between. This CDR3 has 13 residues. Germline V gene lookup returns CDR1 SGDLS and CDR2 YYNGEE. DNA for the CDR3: TGTGCCAGCAGCGTGGCTCCCACCGGGGAGCTGTTTTTT. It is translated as CASSVAPTGELFF.

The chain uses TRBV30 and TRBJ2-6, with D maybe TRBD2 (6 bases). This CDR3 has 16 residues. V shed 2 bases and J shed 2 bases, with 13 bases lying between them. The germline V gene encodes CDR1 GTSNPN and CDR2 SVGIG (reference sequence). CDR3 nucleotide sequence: TGTGCCTGGAGTTGGCCGGGGGAAACTGGGGCCAACGTCCTGACTTTC. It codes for CAWSWPGETGANVLTF.

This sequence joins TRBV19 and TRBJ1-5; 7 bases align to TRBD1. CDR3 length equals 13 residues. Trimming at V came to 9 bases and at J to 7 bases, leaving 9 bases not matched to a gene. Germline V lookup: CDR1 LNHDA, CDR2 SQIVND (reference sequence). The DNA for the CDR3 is TGTGCCAGCCTGCAGGGGGGGGGCCAGCCCCAGCATTTT. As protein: CASLQGGGQPQHF.

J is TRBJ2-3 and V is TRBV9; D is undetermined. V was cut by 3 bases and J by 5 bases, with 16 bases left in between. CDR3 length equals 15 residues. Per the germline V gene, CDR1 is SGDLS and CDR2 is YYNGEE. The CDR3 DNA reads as TGTGCCAGCAGCGCGACGACTGCATGGGAAGATACGCAGTATTTT. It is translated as CASSATTAWEDTQYF.

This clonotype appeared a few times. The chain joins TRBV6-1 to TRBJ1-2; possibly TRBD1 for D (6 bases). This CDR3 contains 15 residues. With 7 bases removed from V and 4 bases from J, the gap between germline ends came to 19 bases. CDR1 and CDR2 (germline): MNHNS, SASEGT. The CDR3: CASTPRGDKTYGYTF. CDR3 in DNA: TGTGCCAGCACCCCAAGGGGGGACAAGACCTATGGCTACACCTTC.

The CDR3 here is CASSLAAGRTDTQYF. CDR3 in DNA: TGTGCCAGCAGCTTAGCGGCAGGACGCACAGATACGCAGTATTTT. The genes are TRBV7-8 and TRBJ2-3; D ambiguous. Germline loops: CDR1 SGHVS, CDR2 FQNEAQ. Trimming removed 0 bases from V and 1 base from J, with 8 bases in between. The CDR3 contains 15 residues.

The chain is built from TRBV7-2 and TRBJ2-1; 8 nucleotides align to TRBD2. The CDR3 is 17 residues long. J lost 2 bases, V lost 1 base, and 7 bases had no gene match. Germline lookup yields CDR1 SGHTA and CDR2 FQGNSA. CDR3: CASSLEPGLVPYNEQFF. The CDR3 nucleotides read TGTGCCAGCAGCTTAGAACCGGGACTAGTCCCCTACAATGAGCAGTTCTTC.

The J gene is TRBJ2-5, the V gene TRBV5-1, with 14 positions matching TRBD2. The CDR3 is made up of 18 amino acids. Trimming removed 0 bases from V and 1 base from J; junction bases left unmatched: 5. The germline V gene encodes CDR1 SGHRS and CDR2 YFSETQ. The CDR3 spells CASSLVGLAGVIQETQYF. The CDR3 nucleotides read TGCGCCAGCAGCTTGGTGGGACTAGCGGGAGTTATCCAAGAGACCCAGTACTTC.

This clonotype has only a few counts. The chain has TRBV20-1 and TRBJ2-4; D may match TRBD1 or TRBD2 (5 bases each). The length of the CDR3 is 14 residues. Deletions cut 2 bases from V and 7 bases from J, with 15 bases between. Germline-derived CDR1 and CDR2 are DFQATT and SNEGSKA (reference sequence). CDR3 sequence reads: CSARLHEGLNIQYF. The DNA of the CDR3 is TGCAGTGCTAGACTCCATGAGGGGTTGAACATTCAGTACTTC.